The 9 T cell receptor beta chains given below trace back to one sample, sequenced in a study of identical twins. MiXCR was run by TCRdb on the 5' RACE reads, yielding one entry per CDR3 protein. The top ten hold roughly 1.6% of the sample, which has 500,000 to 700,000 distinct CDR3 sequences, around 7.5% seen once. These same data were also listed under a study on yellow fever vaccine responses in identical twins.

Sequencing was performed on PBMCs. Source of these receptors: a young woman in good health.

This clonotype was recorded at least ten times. The CDR3 reads CSVDGREFEQFF. The CDR3 nucleotides are TGCAGCGTTGACGGCAGGGAGTTTGAGCAGTTCTTC. The J gene is TRBJ2-1, the V gene TRBV29-1, with D tentatively TRBD1 or TRBD2 (5 bases each). Trimming left V 3 bases short and J 9 bases short, with 12 bases between. The CDR3 is made up of 12 amino acids. Per germline, CDR1 SQVTM and CDR2 ANQGSEA.

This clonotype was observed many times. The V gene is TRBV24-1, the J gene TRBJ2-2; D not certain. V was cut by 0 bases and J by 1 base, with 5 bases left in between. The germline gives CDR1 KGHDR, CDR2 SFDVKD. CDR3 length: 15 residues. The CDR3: CATSDLQLNTGELFF. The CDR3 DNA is TGTGCCACCAGTGATTTGCAACTGAACACCGGGGAGCTGTTTTTT.

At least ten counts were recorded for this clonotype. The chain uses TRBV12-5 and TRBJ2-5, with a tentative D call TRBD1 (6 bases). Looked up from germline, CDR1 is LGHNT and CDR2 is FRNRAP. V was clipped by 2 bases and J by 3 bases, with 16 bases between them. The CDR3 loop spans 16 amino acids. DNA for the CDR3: TGTGCTAGTGGTTTGCCCCCAACAGGGACGGAAGAGACCCAGTACTTC. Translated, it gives CASGLPPTGTEETQYF.

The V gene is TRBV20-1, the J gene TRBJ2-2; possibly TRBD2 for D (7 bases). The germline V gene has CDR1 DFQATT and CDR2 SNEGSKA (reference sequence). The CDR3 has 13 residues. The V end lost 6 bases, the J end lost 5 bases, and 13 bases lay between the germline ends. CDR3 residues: CSADGRGTGELFF. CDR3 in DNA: TGCAGTGCGGATGGGAGGGGGACCGGGGAGCTGTTTTTT.

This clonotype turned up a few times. CDR3 sequence reads: CASSHRDNPSETQYF. CDR3 coding DNA: TGTGCCAGCAGCCATCGGGACAACCCGTCGGAGACCCAGTACTTC. The rearrangement links TRBV7-8 to TRBJ2-5; TRBD1 is a possible D gene (6 bases). This CDR3 is 15 amino acids long. Trimming cost V 5 bases and J 5 bases, with 18 bases left between them. Germline V gene sequence: CDR1 SGHVS, CDR2 FQNEAQ.

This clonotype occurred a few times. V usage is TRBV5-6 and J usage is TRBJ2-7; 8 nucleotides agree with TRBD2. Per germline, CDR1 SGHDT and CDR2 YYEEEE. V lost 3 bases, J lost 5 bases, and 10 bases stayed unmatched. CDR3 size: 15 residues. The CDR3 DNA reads TGTGCCAGCAGCTCAGCTCCGGCGGGAGGCCACGAGCAGTACTTC. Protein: CASSSAPAGGHEQYF.

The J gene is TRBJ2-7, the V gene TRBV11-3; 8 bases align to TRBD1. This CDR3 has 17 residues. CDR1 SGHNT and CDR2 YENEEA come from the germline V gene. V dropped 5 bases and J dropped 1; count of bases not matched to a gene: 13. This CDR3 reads CASSAERTGKKSYEQYF. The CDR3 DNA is TGTGCCAGCAGCGCCGAAAGGACAGGGAAAAAGTCCTACGAGCAGTACTTC.

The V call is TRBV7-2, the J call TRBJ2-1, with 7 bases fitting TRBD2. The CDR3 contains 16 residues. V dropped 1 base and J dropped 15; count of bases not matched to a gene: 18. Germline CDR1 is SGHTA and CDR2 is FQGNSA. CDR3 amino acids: CASSLGGGSGAMSRFF. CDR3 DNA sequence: TGTGCCAGCAGCTTAGGAGGCGGGAGCGGTGCAATGAGCCGGTTCTTC.

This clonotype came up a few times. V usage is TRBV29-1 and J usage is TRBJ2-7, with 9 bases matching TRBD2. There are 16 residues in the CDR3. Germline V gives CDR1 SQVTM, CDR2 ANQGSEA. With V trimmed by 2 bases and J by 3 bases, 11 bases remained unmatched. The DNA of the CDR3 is TGCAGCGTTGAATCTTCGGCTAGCGGGGACATCTACGAGCAGTACTTC. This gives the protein CSVESSASGDIYEQYF.